The sequence of this T cell receptor beta chain was determined in a study of regulatory T cells in long-lasting Graves disease. Time point here: newly diagnosed GD, antithyroid drugs for less than 3 months. The TCR library was made from RNA that had been extracted from PBMCs in TRIzol. Peripheral blood, at about 8.9 milliliters, went into EDTA tubes. CDR3 regions were amplified by Arm-PCR using iRepertoire HTBI primers to build TCR beta libraries. TCRdb recomputed calls from the multiplex PCR reads with MiXCR, one row per CDR3 protein. The sample records 520,000 or so distinct CDR3 sequences, more than 10% being singletons. The CDR3 contains 16 residues. Germline V gene data show CDR1 as SGHAT and CDR2 as FQDESV (reference sequence). The ends were cut back, 2 bases at V and 2 bases at J, with 13 bases in the middle. In its sample, this clonotype was seen a few times. A further study also used this sample, focusing on T cells in Graves' hyperthyroidism and ophthalmopathy. That paper adds: The model's output predicted ophthalmopathy at a median of 6.5 months prior to onset.

The chain links TRBV11-1 to TRBJ2-1; D is unresolved. The clonotype originates from a woman aged 25 to 39 with Graves disease. Sequences were derived from peripheral blood mononuclear cells (PBMCs), sampled at new diagnosis, from a patient treated with antithyroid drugs. This CDR3 reads CASSLLSFTAYNEQFF. Written as DNA, the CDR3 is TGTGCCAGCAGCTTATTGTCCTTCACGGCCTACAATGAGCAGTTCTTC.